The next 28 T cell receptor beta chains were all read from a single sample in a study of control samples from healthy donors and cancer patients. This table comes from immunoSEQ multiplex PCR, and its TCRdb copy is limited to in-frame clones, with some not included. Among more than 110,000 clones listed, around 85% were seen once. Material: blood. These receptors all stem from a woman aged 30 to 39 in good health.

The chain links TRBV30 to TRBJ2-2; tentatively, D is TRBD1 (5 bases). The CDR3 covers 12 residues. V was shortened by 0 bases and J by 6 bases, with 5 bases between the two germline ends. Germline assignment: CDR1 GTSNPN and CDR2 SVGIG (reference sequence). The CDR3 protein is CAWSVGAGELFF. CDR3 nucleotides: TGTGCCTGGAGTGTAGGGGCCGGGGAGCTGTTTTTT.

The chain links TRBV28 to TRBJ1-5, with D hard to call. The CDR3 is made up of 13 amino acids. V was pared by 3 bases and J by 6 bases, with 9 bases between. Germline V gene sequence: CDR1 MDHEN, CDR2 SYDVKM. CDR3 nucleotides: TGTGCCAGCAGTTTGACCTCTCCTCAGCCCCAGCATTTT. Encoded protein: CASSLTSPQPQHF.

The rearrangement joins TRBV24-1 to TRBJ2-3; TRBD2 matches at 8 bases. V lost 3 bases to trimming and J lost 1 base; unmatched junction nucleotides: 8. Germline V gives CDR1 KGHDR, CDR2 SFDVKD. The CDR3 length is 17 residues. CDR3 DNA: TGTGCCACCAGTGATAATAAGCGGGAGTTAGGCACAGATACGCAGTATTTT. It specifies CATSDNKRELGTDTQYF.

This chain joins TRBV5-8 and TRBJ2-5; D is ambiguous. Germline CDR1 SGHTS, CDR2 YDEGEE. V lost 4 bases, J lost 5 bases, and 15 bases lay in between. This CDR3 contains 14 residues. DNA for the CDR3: TGTGCCAGCAGCCGTAAGGACGAGAGGGAGACCCAGTACTTC. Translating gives CASSRKDERETQYF.

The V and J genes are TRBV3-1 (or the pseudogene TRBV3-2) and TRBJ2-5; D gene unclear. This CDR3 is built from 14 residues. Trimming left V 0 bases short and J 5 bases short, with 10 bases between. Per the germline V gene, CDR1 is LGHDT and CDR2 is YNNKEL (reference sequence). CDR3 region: CASSQETTRETQYF. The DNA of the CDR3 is TGTGCCAGCAGCCAAGAAACGACGAGGGAGACCCAGTACTTC.

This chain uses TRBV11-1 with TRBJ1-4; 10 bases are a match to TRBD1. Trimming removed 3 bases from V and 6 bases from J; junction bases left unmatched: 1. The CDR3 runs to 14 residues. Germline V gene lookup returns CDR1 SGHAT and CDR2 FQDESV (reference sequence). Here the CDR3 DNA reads TGTGCCAGCAGCTTCGGACAGGGGGATGAAAAACTGTTTTTT. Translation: CASSFGQGDEKLFF.

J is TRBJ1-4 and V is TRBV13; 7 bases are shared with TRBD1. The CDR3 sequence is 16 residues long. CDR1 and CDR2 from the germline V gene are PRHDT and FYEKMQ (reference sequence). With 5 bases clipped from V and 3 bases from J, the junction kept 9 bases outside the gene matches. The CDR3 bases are TGTGCCAGCAGCGAAAACAGGGGCACGGCTAATGAAAAACTGTTTTTT. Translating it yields CASSENRGTANEKLFF. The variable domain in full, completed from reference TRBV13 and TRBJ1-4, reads AAGVIQSPRHLIKEKRETATLKCYPIPRHDTVYWYQQGPGQDPQFLISFYEKMQSDKGSIPDRFSAQQFSDYHSELNMSSLELGDSALYFCASSENRGTANEKLFFGSGTQLSVL.

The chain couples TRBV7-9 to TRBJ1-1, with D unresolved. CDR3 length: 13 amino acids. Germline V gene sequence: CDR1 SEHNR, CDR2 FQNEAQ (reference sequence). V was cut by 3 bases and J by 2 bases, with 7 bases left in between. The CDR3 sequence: CASSFKQNTEAFF. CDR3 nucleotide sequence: TGTGCCAGCAGCTTTAAACAAAACACTGAAGCTTTCTTT.

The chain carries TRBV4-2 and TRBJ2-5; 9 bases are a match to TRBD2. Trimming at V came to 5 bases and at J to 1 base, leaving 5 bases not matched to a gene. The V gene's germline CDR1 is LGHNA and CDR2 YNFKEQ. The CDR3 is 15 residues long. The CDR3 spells CASSGIAGAQETQYF. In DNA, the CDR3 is TGTGCCAGCAGCGGGATAGCGGGAGCCCAAGAGACCCAGTACTTC.

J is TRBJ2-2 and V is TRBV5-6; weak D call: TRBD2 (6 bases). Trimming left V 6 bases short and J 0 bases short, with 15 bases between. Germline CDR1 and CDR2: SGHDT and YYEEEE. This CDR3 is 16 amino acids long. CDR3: CASTEEGRPNTGELFF. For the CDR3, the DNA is TGTGCCAGCACAGAGGAGGGACGGCCGAACACCGGGGAGCTGTTTTTT.

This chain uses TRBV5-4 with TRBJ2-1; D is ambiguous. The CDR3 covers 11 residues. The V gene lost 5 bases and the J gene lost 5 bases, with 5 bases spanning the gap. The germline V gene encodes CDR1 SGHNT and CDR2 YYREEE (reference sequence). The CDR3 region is CASRLNNEQFF. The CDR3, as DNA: TGTGCCAGCAGACTGAACAATGAGCAGTTCTTC.

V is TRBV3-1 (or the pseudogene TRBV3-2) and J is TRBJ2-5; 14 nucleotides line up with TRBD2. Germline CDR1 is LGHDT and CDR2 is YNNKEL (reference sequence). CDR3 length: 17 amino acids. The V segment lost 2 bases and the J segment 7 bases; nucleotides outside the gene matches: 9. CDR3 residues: CASSQSTSGRAYGTQYF. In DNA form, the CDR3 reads TGTGCCAGCAGCCAATCGACTAGCGGGAGGGCCTACGGGACCCAGTACTTC.

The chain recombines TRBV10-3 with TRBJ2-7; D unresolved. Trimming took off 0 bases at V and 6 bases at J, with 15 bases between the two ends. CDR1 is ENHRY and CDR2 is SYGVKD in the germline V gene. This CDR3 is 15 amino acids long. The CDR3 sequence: CAISESLLVGSEQYF. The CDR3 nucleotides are TGTGCCATCAGTGAGTCTCTTCTAGTCGGAAGCGAGCAGTACTTC.

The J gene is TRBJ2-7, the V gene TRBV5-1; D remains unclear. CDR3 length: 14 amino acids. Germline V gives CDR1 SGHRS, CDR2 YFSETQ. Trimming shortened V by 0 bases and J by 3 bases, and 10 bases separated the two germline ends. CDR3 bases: TGCGCCAGCAGCTTGGGGCAGGAGCTCTACGAGCAGTACTTC. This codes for CASSLGQELYEQYF. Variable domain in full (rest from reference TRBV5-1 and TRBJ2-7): KAGVTQTPRYLIKTRGQQVTLSCSPISGHRSVSWYQQTPGQGLQFLFEYFSETQRNKGNFPGRFSGRQFSNSRSEMNVSTLELGDSALYLCASSLGQELYEQYFGPGTRLTVT.

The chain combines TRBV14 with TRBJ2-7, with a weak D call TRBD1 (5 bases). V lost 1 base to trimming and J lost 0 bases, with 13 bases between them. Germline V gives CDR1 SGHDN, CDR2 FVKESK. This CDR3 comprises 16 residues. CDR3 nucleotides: TGTGCCAGCAGCCAAGTTCGGACAAAGTCCTCCTACGAGCAGTACTTC. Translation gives CASSQVRTKSSYEQYF. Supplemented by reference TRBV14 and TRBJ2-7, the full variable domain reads EAGVTQFPSHSVIEKGQTVTLRCDPISGHDNLYWYRRVMGKEIKFLLHFVKESKQDESGMPNNRFLAERTGGTYSTLKVQPAELEDSGVYFCASSQVRTKSSYEQYFGPGTRLTVT.

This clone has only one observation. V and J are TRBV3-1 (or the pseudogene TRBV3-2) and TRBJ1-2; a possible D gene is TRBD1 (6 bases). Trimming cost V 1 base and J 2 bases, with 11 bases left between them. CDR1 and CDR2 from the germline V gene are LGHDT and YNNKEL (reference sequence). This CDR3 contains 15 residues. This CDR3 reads CASSQGSGVNYGYTF. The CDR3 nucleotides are TGTGCCAGCAGCCAAGGGTCAGGGGTAAACTATGGCTACACCTTC.

The CDR3: CASSSYTGANQPQHF. CDR3 DNA sequence: TGTGCCAGCAGTAGCTATACAGGGGCTAATCAGCCCCAGCATTTT. The gene calls are TRBV28 and TRBJ1-5; 7 bases agree with TRBD1. This CDR3 is 15 amino acids long. Trimming took 5 bases from V and 4 from J; bases not matched to a gene: 8. Germline V gene sequence: CDR1 MDHEN, CDR2 SYDVKM.

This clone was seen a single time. The CDR3 region has the DNA TGCGCCAGCAGTGAGTCGAGAGGCAATCAGCCCCAGCATTTT. Translating it yields CASSESRGNQPQHF. V and J are TRBV10-1 and TRBJ1-5; D uncertain. Germline values: CDR1 WNHNN, CDR2 SYGVQD (reference sequence). The CDR3 extends over 14 amino acids. V shed 0 bases and J shed 2 bases, with 5 bases lying between them.

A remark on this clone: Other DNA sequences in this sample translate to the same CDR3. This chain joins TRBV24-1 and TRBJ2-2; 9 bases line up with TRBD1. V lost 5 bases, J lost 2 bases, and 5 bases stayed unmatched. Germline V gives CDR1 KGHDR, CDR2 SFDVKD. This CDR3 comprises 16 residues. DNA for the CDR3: TGTGCCACCAGTGGGGGACAGGGCCGCAACACCGGGGAGCTGTTTTTT. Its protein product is CATSGGQGRNTGELFF.

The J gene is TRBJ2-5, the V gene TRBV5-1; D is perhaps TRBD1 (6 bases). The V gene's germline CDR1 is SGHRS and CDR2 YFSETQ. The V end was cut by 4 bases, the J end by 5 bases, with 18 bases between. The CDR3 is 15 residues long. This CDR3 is CASSTATGTSETQYF. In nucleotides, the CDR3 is TGCGCCAGCAGCACAGCTACAGGGACATCCGAGACCCAGTACTTC.

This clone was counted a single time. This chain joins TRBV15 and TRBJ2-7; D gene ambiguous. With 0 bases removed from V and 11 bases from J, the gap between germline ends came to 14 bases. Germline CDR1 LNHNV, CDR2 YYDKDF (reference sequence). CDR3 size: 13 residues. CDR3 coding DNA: TGTGCCACCAGCAGAGATACGCAGGTACCTGAGTACTTC. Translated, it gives CATSRDTQVPEYF. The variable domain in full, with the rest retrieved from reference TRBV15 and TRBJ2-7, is DAMVIQNPRYQVTQFGKPVTLSCSQTLNHNVMYWYQQKSSQAPKLLFHYYDKDFNNEADTPDNFQSRRPNTSFCFLDIRSPGLGDTAMYLCATSRDTQVPEYFGPGTRLTVT.

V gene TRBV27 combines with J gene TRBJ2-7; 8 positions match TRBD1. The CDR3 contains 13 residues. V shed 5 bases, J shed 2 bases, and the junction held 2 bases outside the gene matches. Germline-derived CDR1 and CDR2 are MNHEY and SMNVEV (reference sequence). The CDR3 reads CASSPGQAYEQYF. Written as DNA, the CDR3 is TGTGCCAGCAGTCCGGGACAGGCCTACGAGCAGTACTTC.

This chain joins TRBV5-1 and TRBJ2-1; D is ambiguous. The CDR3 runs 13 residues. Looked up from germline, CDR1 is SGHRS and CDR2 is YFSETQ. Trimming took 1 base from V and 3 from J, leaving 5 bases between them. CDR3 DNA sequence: TGCGCCAGCAGCTTGACAGACTACAATGAGCAGTTCTTC. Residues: CASSLTDYNEQFF.

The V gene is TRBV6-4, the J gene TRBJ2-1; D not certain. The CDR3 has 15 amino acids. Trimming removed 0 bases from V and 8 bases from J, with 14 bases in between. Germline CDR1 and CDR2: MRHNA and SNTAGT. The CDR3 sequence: CASSDSTDRPDEQFF. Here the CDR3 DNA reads TGTGCCAGCAGTGACTCCACTGACCGACCGGATGAGCAGTTCTTC.

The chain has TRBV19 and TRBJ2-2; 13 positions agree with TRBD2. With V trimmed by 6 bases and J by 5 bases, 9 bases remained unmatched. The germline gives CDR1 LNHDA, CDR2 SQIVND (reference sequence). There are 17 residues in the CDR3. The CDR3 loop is CASRSGTSGIWTGELFF. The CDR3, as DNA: TGTGCCAGTAGGTCCGGGACTAGCGGGATTTGGACCGGGGAGCTGTTTTTT.

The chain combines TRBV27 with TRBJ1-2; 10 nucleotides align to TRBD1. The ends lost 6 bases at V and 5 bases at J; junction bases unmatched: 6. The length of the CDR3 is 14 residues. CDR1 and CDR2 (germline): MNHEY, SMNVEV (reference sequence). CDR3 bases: TGTGCCAGCAGAAAACCGGGACAGGGGTATGGCTACACCTTC. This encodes CASRKPGQGYGYTF.

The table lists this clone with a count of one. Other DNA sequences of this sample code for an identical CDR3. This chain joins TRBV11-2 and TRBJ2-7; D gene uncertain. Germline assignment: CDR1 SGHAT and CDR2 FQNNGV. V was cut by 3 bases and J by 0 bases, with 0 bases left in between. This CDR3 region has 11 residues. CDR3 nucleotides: TGTGCCAGCAGCTTCTCCTACGAGCAGTACTTC. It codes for CASSFSYEQYF.

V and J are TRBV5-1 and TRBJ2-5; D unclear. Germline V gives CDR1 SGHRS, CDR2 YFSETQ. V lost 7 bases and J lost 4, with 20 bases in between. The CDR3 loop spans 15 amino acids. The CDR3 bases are TGCGCCAGCGCACTTTTCAATTACAGACCAGAGACCCAGTACTTC. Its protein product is CASALFNYRPETQYF.